Given below is one T cell receptor beta chain in context. Antigen: not known. The table came from immunoSEQ multiplex PCR; TCRdb's copy has only in-frame clones and leaves some out. The sample includes tens of thousands of clones, roughly four fifths seen only once; the top ten take roughly 5.4%. The data were taken from a study of T cell responses to AZD1222 COVID-19 vaccine. The overall study: Second doses were pooled across both intervals (about 4 or about 12 weeks).

Germline V gives CDR1 SEHNR, CDR2 FQNEAQ (reference sequence). This CDR3 region has 14 residues. J was trimmed by 6 bases and V by 5 bases; bases with no gene match: 5. Study results and limitations: Spike-specific TCR breadth rose after two AZD1222 doses, and depth rose as well. Donors were mostly white British, more females; clonal diversity possibly underestimated.

The chain employs TRBV7-9 and TRBJ2-4, with 9 positions matching TRBD1. The clonotype originates from an adult in good health. Sample: peripheral blood, taken on day 0 of AZD1222 vaccination. The CDR3 coding sequence is TGTGCCAGCAGCGCCGGACAGGGGACAAACATTCAGTACTTC. Translated: CASSAGQGTNIQYF.